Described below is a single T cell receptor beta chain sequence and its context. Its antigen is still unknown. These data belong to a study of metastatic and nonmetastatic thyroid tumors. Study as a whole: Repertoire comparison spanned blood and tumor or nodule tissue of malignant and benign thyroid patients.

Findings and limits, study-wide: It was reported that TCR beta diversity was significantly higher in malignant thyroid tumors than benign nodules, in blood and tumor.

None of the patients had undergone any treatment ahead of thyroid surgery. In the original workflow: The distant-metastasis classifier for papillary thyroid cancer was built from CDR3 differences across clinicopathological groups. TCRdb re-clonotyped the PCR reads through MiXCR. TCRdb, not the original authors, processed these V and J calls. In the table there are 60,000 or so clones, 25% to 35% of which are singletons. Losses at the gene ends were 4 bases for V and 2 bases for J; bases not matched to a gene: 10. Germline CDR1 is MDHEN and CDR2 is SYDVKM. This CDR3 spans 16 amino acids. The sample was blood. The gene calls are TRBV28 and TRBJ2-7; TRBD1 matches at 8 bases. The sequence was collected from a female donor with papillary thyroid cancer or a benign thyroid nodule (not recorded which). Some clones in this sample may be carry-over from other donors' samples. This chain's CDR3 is CASSSPGTGTTYEQYF. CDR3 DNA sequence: TGTGCCAGCAGTTCTCCCGGGACAGGAACAACCTACGAGCAGTACTTC.